A single sample gave rise to the 14 T cell receptor beta chains below, sequenced in a study of blood T cell repertoires in COVID-19. Some clones are missing from TCRdb's copy, which holds only in-frame ones; the method was immunoSEQ multiplex PCR. The repertoire holds 240,000 or so clones, with about 88% as singletons. Sequenced material: peripheral blood. All receptors derive from a woman aged 35 to 49 who had recovered from COVID-19.

V is TRBV29-1 and J is TRBJ2-5; maybe TRBD2 (7 bases). Trimming stripped 4 bases from V and 9 bases from J, with 18 bases between. The CDR3 has 13 amino acids. In germline, CDR1 is SQVTM, CDR2 ANQGSEA. The CDR3 is CSVVGGQVVSQYF. Written as DNA, the CDR3 is TGCAGCGTTGTGGGGGGGCAGGTGGTGTCCCAGTACTTC.

Worth noting for this clone: At one boundary the junction diverges from the germline segment, which might be a read error. This chain joins TRBV7-9 and TRBJ1-6; TRBD1 matches 7 bases. In germline, CDR1 is SEHNR, CDR2 FQNEAQ (reference sequence). CDR3 length: 10 residues. In DNA, the CDR3 is TGTGCCAGCAGCCCTCGGGACAGTTCGTTT. It codes for CASSPRDSSF. Full variable domain (missing parts from reference TRBV7-9 and TRBJ1-6): DTGVSQNPRHKITKRGQNVTFRCDPISEHNRLYWYRQTLGQGPEFLTYFQNEAQLEKSRLLSDRFSAERPKGSFSTLEIQRTEQGDSAMYLCASSPRDSSFGNGTRLTVT.

The chain carries TRBV7-2 and TRBJ1-4, with a weak D call TRBD1 (6 bases). The CDR3 extends over 15 amino acids. Trimming left V 5 bases short and J 14 bases short, with 24 bases between. Germline V lookup: CDR1 SGHTA, CDR2 FQGNSA. CDR3 sequence reads: CASSPGRDIRGGLFF. CDR3 nucleotide sequence: TGTGCCAGCAGCCCAGGCCGGGACATCCGCGGTGGGCTGTTTTTT.

This clone was counted once. The CDR3 loop is CASSPPVGRRELFF. The CDR3 DNA sequence: TGTGCCAGCTCACCACCTGTGGGGCGACGGGAGCTGTTTTTT. The chain couples TRBV18 to TRBJ2-2, with TRBD1 as a possible D gene (5 bases). V lost 0 bases, J lost 9 bases, and 11 bases lay in between. CDR3 length equals 14 residues. Germline assignment: CDR1 KGHSH and CDR2 LQKENI. Variable domain in full (rest from reference TRBV18 and TRBJ2-2): NAGVMQNPRHLVRRRGQEARLRCSPMKGHSHVYWYRQLPEEGLKFMVYLQKENIIDESGMPKERFSAEFPKEGPSILRIQQVVRGDSAAYFCASSPPVGRRELFFGEGSRLTVL.

The sample holds a few counts of this clone. The chain couples TRBV7-3 to TRBJ2-2; 7 bases agree with TRBD2. CDR3 size: 14 residues. The germline V gene has CDR1 SGHTA and CDR2 FQGTGA. Germline trimming cut 5 bases from V and 6 bases from J; bases unmatched to any gene: 6. The CDR3 sequence: CASSPRGGPGELFF. The CDR3 nucleotides are TGTGCCAGCAGCCCTCGGGGAGGGCCCGGGGAGCTGTTTTTT.

The chain combines TRBV2 with TRBJ2-1; TRBD2 matches 8 bases. The CDR3 runs to 16 residues. V lost 7 bases, J lost 5 bases, and 13 bases stayed unmatched. Germline CDR1 is SNHLY and CDR2 is FYNNEI. CDR3 DNA: TGTGCCAGCACCCGGTTCGGGCTAGCGGGCAACAATGAGCAGTTCTTC. Its protein product is CASTRFGLAGNNEQFF.

The chain joins TRBV5-8 to TRBJ2-1; TRBD2 matches at 13 bases. Germline V gene data show CDR1 as SGHTS and CDR2 as YDEGEE. This CDR3 contains 15 residues. V trimming: 4 bases; J trimming: 4 bases; junction bases outside the gene matches: 2. CDR3 in amino acids: CASSLGLAGYNEQFF. CDR3 in DNA: TGTGCCAGCAGCCTGGGACTAGCGGGATACAATGAGCAGTTCTTC.

For this clone: Other DNA sequences in this specimen translate into the identical CDR3. The V call is TRBV6-5, the J call TRBJ2-2; the D is unclear. V lost 5 bases and J 2 bases, leaving 9 bases between the germline ends. The CDR3 spans 14 residues. Germline V gene sequence: CDR1 MNHEY, CDR2 SVGAGI. The CDR3 DNA follows: TGTGCCAGCAGTCCAAGGAGAAACACCGGGGAGCTGTTTTTT. This translates into CASSPRRNTGELFF.

Of note for this clone: Germline and junction disagree at one end, which may indicate a read error. The chain recombines TRBV7-7 with TRBJ2-3; 8 bases are a match to TRBD2. The CDR3 has 14 residues. From germline, CDR1 is SSHAT and CDR2 FNYEAQ (reference sequence). CDR3 region: CASSPGGARDTQYF. CDR3 DNA sequence: TGTGCTAGCAGCCCGGGGGGGGCAAGAGATACGCAGTATTTT.

The J gene is TRBJ2-7, the V gene TRBV15; weak D call: TRBD1 (5 bases). V was cut by 5 bases and J by 4 bases, with 9 bases left in between. The CDR3 runs to 12 residues. Germline CDR1 reads LNHNV; CDR2 reads YYDKDF (reference sequence). CDR3 in amino acids: CATSRPGYEQYF. CDR3 nucleotide sequence: TGTGCCACCAGCCGACCAGGGTACGAGCAGTACTTC. Combining the CDR3 with reference TRBV15 and TRBJ2-7 gives the whole variable domain DAMVIQNPRYQVTQFGKPVTLSCSQTLNHNVMYWYQQKSSQAPKLLFHYYDKDFNNEADTPDNFQSRRPNTSFCFLDIRSPGLGDTAMYLCATSRPGYEQYFGPGTRLTVT.

The chain joins TRBV7-6 to TRBJ2-3, with unresolved D. CDR3 length: 16 amino acids. The V gene lost 1 base and the J gene lost 2 bases, with 13 bases spanning the gap. Germline values: CDR1 SGHVS, CDR2 FNYEAQ. The CDR3 DNA reads TGTGCCAGCAGCTTAGTCGGCCCGACTCCCACAGATACGCAGTATTTT. Translating it yields CASSLVGPTPTDTQYF. Variable domain in full (rest from reference TRBV7-6 and TRBJ2-3): GAGVSQSPRYKVTKRGQDVALRCDPISGHVSLYWYRQALGQGPEFLTYFNYEAQQDKSGLPNDRFSAERPEGSISTLTIQRTEQRDSAMYRCASSLVGPTPTDTQYFGPGTRLTVL.

J is TRBJ1-4 and V is TRBV7-9, with no clear D. V lost 6 bases, J lost 7 bases, and 18 bases lay in between. This CDR3 is built from 15 residues. Germline V gene data show CDR1 as SEHNR and CDR2 as FQNEAQ (reference sequence). This CDR3 is CASSPRGGRGEKLFF. The CDR3, as DNA: TGTGCCAGCAGTCCCCGCGGAGGGAGAGGTGAAAAACTGTTTTTT.

The chain links TRBV4-1 to TRBJ1-1; possibly TRBD1 for D (5 bases). CDR1 and CDR2 from the germline V gene are MGHRA and YSYEKL. The V end was cut by 2 bases, the J end by 4 bases, with 11 bases between. The length of the CDR3 is 14 residues. The CDR3: CASSQLRGVTEAFF. In nucleotides, the CDR3 is TGCGCCAGCAGCCAACTTCGGGGGGTCACTGAAGCTTTCTTT.

This clone was seen a handful of times. This may be a read error, as it is one base from a much larger clone. The chain combines TRBV11-3 with TRBJ1-2; no clear D gene. This CDR3 has 11 residues. Germline-derived CDR1 and CDR2 are SGHNT and YENEEA. V lost 5 bases and J lost 4, with 5 bases in between. For the CDR3, the DNA is TGTGCCAGCAGCCACGGCTATGGCTACACCTTC. Translated: CASSHGYGYTF.